This T cell receptor (beta chain) emerged from a study of OX40 agonist ivuxolimab in advanced cancers. V trimming: 3 bases; J trimming: 2 bases; junction bases outside the gene matches: 5. This CDR3 is 16 amino acids long. Looked up from germline, CDR1 is SGHVS and CDR2 is FNYEAQ. Clones were sequenced by immunoSEQ multiplex PCR, and TCRdb holds only the in-frame ones, with some missing. The top ten clones hold around three quarters of a sample with 10,000 to 15,000 clones, roughly 90% of them seen once. The sequences come from CD4+ or CD8+ T cells sorted from blood, collected in a trial of the OX40 agonist ivuxolimab. The rearrangement links TRBV7-6 to TRBJ2-7; 12 nucleotides align to TRBD2. The clonotype originates from an adult with an advanced solid tumor such as melanoma, head and neck, liver or kidney cancer. The CDR3 protein is CASSLGSSGGAYEQYF. In DNA, the CDR3 is TGTGCCAGCAGCTTGGGATCTAGCGGGGGGGCCTACGAGCAGTACTTC.